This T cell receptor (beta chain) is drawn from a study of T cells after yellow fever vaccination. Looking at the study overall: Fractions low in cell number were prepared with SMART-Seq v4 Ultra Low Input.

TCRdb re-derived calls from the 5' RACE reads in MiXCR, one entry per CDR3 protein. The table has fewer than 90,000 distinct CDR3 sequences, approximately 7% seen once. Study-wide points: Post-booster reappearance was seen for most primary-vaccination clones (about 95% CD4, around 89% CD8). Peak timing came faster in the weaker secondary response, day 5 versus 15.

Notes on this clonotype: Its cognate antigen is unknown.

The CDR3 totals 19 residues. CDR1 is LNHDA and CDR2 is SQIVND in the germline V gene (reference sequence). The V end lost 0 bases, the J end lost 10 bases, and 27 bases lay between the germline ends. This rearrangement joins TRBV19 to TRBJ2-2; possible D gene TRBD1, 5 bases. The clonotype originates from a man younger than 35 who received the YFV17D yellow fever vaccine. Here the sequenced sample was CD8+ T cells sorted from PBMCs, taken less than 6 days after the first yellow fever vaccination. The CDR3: CASSIDRAAGSKDDQELFF. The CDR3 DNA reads TGTGCCAGTAGTATAGATCGTGCTGCAGGGTCGAAAGATGATCAGGAGCTGTTTTTT. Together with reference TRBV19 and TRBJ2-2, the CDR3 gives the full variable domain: DGGITQSPKYLFRKEGQNVTLSCEQNLNHDAMYWYRQDPGQGLRLIYYSQIVNDFQKGDIAEGYSVSREKKESFPLTVTSAQKNPTAFYLCASSIDRAAGSKDDQELFFGEGSRLTVL.